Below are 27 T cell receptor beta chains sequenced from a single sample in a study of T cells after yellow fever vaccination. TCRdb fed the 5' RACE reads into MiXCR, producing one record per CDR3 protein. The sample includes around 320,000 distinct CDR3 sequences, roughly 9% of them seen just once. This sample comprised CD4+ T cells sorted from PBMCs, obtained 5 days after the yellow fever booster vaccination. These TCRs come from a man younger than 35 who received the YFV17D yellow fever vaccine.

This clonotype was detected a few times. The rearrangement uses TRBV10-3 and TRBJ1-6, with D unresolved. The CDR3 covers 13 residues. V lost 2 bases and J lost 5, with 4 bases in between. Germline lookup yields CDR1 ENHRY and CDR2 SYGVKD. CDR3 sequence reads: CAISERDNSPLHF. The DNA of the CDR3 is TGTGCCATCAGTGAGAGAGATAATTCACCCCTCCACTTT.

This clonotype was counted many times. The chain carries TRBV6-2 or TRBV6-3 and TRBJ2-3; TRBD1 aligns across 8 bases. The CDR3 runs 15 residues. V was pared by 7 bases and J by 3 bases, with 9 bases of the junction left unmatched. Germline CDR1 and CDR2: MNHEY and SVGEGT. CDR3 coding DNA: TGTGCCAGCAAGGAACAGGGGGGAAGGACAGATACGCAGTATTTT. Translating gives CASKEQGGRTDTQYF.

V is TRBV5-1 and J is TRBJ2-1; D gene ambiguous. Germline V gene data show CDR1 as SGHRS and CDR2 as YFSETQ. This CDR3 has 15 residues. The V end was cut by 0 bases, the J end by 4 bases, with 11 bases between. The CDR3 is CASSLAPRLYNEQFF. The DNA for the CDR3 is TGCGCCAGCAGCTTGGCCCCTAGGCTTTACAATGAGCAGTTCTTC.

CDR3: CASSFGRERGNQPQHF. Here the CDR3 DNA reads TGTGCCAGCAGTTTTGGCAGGGAAAGGGGCAATCAGCCCCAGCATTTT. The chain joins TRBV12-3 or TRBV12-4 to TRBJ1-5, with D possibly TRBD1 on 5 matching bases. The length of the CDR3 is 16 residues. V was clipped by 3 bases and J by 2 bases, with 14 bases between them.

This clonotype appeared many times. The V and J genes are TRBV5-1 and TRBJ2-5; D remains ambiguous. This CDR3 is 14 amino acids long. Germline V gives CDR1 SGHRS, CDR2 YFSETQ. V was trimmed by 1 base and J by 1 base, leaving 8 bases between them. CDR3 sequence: CASSLFNSQETQYF. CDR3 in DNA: TGCGCCAGCAGCTTGTTTAACAGCCAAGAGACCCAGTACTTC.

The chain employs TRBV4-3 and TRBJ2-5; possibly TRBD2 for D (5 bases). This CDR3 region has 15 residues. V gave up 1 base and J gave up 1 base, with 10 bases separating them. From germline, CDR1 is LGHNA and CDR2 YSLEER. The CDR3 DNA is TGCGCCAGCAGCCAAGGAGGCGGGCCCCAAGAGACCCAGTACTTC. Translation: CASSQGGGPQETQYF.

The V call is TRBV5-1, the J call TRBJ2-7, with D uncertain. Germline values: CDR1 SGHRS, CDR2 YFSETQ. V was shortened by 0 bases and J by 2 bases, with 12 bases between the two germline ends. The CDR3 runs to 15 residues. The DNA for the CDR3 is TGCGCCAGCAGCTTGGCCGCCAGGACCCCCTACGAGCAGTACTTC. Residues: CASSLAARTPYEQYF.

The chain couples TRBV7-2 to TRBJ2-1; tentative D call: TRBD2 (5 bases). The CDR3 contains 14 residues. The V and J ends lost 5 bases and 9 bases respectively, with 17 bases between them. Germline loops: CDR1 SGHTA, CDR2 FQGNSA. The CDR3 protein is CASSPPAGSLEQFF. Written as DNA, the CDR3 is TGTGCCAGCAGCCCCCCCGCGGGTTCCCTTGAGCAGTTCTTC.

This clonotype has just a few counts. The CDR3 bases are TGTGCCAGCAGCCAAGTGAGCGGGTCTGCCGGGGAGCTGTTTTTT. Translating it yields CASSQVSGSAGELFF. V is TRBV3-1 and J is TRBJ2-2; a weak D match, TRBD2 (6 bases). This CDR3 is 15 amino acids long. Germline V gene sequence: CDR1 LGHDT, CDR2 YNNKEL (reference sequence). Trimming removed 1 base at V and 6 bases at J, with 12 bases between.

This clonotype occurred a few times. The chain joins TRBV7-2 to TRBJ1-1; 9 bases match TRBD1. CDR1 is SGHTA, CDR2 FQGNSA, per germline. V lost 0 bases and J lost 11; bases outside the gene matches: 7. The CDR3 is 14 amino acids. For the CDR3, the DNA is TGTGCCAGCAGCTTAGCGCGGGGACAGGGAGAGGCTTTCTTT. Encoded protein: CASSLARGQGEAFF. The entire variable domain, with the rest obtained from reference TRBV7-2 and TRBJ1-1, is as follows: GAGVSQSPSNKVTEKGKDVELRCDPISGHTALYWYRQSLGQGLEFLIYFQGNSAPDKSGLPSDRFSAERTGGSVSTLTIQRTQQEDSAVYLCASSLARGQGEAFFGQGTRLTVV.

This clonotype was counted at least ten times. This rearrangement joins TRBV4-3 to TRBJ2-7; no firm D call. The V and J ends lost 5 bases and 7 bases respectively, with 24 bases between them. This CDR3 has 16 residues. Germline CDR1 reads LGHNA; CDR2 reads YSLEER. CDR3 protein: CASSKPRKDGVGEQYF. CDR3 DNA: TGCGCCAGCAGCAAACCGCGGAAGGACGGCGTTGGGGAGCAGTACTTC.

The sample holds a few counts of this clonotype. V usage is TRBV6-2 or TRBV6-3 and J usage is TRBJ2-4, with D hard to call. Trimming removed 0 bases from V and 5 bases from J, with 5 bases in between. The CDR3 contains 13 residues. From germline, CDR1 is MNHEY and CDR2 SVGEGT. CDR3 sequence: CASSYSNENIQYF. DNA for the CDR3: TGTGCCAGCAGTTACTCAAACGAAAACATTCAGTACTTC.

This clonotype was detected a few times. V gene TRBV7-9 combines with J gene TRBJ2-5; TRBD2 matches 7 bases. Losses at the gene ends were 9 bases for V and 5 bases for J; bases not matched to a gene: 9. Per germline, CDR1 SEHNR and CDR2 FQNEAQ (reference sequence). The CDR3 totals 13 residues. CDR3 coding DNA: TGTGCCAGTACCCCCGGGGGAGGGGAGACCCAGTACTTC. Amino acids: CASTPGGGETQYF.

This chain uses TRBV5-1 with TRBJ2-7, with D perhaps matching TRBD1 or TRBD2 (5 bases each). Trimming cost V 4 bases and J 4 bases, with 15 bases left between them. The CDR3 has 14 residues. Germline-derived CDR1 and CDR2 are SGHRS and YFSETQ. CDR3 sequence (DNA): TGCGCCAGCAGCCTCTTAGGCAGGGAGTACGAGCAGTACTTC. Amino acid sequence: CASSLLGREYEQYF.

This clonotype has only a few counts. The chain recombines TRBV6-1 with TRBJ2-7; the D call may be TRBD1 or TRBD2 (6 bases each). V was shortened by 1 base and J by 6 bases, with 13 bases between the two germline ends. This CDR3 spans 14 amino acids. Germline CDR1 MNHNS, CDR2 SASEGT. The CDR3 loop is CASSEVWTAGEQYF. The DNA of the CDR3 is TGTGCCAGCAGTGAAGTGTGGACAGCGGGCGAGCAGTACTTC.

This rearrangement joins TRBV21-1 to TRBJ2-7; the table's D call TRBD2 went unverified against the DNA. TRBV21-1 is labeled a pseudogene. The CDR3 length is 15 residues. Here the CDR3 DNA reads TGTGCCAGCAGCAAGGCCCCTAGCGGGGACTACGAGCAGTACTTC. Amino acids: CASSKAPSGDYEQYF.

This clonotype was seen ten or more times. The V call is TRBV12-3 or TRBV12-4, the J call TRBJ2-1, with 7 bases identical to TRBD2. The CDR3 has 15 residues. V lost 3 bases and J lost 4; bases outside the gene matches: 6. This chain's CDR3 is CASSFGGGAYNEQFF. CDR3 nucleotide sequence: TGTGCCAGCAGTTTCGGCGGGGGAGCGTACAATGAGCAGTTCTTC.

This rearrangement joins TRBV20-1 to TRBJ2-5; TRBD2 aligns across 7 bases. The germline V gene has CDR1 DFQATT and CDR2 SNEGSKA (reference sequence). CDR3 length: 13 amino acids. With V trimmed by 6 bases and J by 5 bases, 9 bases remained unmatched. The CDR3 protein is CSALRQGGETQYF. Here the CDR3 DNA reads TGCAGTGCCTTACGCCAGGGAGGGGAGACCCAGTACTTC.

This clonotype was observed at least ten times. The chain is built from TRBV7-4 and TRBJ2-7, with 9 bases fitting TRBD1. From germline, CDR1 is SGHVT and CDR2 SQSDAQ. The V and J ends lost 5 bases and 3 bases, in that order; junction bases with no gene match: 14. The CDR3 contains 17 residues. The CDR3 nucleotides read TGTGCCAGCAGCCAACGGGACAGGGTATGCAAAAGCTACGAGCAGTACTTC. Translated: CASSQRDRVCKSYEQYF.

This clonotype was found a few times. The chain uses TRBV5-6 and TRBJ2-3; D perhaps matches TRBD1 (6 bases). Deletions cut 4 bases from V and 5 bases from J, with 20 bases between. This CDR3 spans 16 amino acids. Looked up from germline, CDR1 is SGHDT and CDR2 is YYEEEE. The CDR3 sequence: CASSGVGHRRGDTQYF. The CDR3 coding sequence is TGTGCCAGCAGCGGCGTGGGACACCGGCGCGGAGATACGCAGTATTTT.

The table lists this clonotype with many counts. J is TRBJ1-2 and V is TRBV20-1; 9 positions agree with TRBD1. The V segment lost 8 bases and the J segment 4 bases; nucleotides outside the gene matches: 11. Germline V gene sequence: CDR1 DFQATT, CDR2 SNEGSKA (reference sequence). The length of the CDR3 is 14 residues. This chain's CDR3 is CSPSNGQGPYGYTF. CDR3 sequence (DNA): TGCAGTCCGAGCAACGGACAGGGGCCCTATGGCTACACCTTC.

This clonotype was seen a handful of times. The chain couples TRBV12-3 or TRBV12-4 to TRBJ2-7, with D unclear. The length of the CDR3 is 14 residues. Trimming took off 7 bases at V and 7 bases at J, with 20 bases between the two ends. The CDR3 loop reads CASKPDGPWGEQYF. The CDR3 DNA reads TGTGCCAGCAAACCCGACGGGCCCTGGGGAGAGCAGTACTTC.

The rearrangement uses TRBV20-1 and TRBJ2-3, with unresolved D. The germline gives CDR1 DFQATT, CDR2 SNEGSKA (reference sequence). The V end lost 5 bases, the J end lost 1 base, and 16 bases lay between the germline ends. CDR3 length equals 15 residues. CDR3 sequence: CSAPSRFPGTDTQYF. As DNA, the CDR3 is TGCAGTGCTCCCAGCCGGTTCCCGGGCACAGATACGCAGTATTTT.

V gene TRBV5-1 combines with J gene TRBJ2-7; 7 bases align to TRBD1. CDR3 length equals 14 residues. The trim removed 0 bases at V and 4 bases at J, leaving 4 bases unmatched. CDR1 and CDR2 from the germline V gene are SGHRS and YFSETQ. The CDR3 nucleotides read TGCGCCAGCAGCTTGGGACAGGGATTATACGAGCAGTACTTC. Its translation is CASSLGQGLYEQYF.

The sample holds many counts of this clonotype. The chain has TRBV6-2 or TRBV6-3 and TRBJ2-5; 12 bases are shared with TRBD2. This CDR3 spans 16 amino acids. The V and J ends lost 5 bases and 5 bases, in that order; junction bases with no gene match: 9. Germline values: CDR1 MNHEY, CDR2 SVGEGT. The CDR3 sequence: CASSPRTSGVQETQYF. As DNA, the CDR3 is TGTGCCAGCAGTCCCCGGACTAGCGGGGTCCAGGAGACCCAGTACTTC.

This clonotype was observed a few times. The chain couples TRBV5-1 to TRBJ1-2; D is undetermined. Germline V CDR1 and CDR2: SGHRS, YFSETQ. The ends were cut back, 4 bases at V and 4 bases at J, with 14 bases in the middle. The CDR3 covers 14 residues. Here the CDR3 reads CASSRSGDSYGYTF. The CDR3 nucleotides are TGCGCCAGCAGCAGATCAGGAGACTCCTATGGCTACACCTTC.

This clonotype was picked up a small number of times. The CDR3 nucleotides are TGCAGTGCTAGAGTAAGGGAAGGGGAGCTGTTTTTT. Its translation: CSARVREGELFF. The chain is built from TRBV20-1 and TRBJ2-2; D gene uncertain. Germline V gene lookup returns CDR1 DFQATT and CDR2 SNEGSKA (reference sequence). The CDR3 extends over 12 amino acids. The germline V and J ends were trimmed by 1 base and 8 bases, with 8 bases remaining between them.